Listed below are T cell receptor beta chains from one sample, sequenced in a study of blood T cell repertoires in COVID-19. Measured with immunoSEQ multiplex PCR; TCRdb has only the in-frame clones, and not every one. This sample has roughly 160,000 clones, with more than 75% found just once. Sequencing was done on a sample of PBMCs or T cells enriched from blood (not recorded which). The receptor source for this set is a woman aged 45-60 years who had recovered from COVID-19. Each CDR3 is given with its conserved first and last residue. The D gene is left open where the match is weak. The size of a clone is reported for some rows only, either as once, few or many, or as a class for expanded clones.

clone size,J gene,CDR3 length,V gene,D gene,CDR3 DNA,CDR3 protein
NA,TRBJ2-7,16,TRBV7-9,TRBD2,TGTGCCAGCAGCTTAGCGCCGGGACTAGCGTCCTACGAGCAGTACTTC,CASSLAPGLASYEQYF
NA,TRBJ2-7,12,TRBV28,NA,TGTGCCAGCAGTTTTCAGGGCATCGAGCAGTACTTC,CASSFQGIEQYF
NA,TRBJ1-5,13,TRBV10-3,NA,TGTGCCATCAGCCCGGGGGGATTGCAGCCCCAGCATTTT,CAISPGGLQPQHF
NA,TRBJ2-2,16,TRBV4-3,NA,TGCGCCAGCAGCCAAGGACAGAGAACGAACACCGGGGAGCTGTTTTTT,CASSQGQRTNTGELFF
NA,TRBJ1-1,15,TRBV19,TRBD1,TGTGCCAGTAGTATAGATTGGGGACAGGGGACGGGCGCTTTCTTT,CASSIDWGQGTGAFF
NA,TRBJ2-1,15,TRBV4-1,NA,TGCGCCAGCAGCCTCCTGGGCCTCTCCTACAATGAGCAGTTCTTC,CASSLLGLSYNEQFF
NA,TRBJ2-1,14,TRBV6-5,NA,TGTGCCAGCAGCAGGAGGGCCCCCTACAATGAGCAGTTCTTC,CASSRRAPYNEQFF
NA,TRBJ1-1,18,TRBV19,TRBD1,TGTGCCAGTAGTATAAAAGGGGGCCTAACTTATGGGAACACTGAAGCTTTCTTT,CASSIKGGLTYGNTEAFF
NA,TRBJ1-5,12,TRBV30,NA,TGTGCCTGGAGTGCCTTTAATCAGCCCCAGCATTTT,CAWSAFNQPQHF
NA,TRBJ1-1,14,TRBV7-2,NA,TGTGCCAGCAGCTTGGGCAGACTGAACACTGAAGCTTTCTTT,CASSLGRLNTEAFF
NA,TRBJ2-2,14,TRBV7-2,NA,TGTGCCAGCAGCTTAGGACAACACACCGGGGAGCTGTTTTTT,CASSLGQHTGELFF
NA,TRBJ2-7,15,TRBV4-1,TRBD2,TGCGCCAGCAGCCAAGAGGGAACTAGCGGTGCCGAGCAGTACTTC,CASSQEGTSGAEQYF
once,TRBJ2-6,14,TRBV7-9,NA,TGTGCCAGCAGCTCCGGGCCGGGGAATCACGTCCTGACTTTC,CASSSGPGNHVLTF
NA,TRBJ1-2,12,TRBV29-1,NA,TGCAGCGTTGCTCAGGGTGACTATGGCTACACCTTC,CSVAQGDYGYTF
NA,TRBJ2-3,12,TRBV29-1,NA,TGCAGCGTTGGGTTGTCGAGAGATACGCAGTATTTT,CSVGLSRDTQYF
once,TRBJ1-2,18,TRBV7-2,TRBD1,TGTGCCAGCAGCTTACGAACCGGGACAGGGGGATGGAACTATGGCTACACCTTC,CASSLRTGTGGWNYGYTF
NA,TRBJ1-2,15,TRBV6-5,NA,TGTGCCAGCACCCGGGTGATACAGGAGTTCTATGGCTACACCTTC,CASTRVIQEFYGYTF
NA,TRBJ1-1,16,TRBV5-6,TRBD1,TGTGCCAGCAGCTTGGCAAAGGGGGCCCTTAACACTGAAGCTTTCTTT,CASSLAKGALNTEAFF
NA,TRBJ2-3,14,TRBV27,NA,TGTGCCAGCAGTTATGCGGGGACCCCAGATACGCAGTATTTT,CASSYAGTPDTQYF
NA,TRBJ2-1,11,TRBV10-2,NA,TGCGCCAGCAGTGAGGGAGATGAGCAGTTCTTC,CASSEGDEQFF
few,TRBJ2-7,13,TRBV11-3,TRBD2,TGTGCCAGCAGCCCGGGGGCGGGAGGCGAGCAGTACTTC,CASSPGAGGEQYF
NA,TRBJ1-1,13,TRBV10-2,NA,TGCGCCAGCAGTGAGAGGGGGAACACTGAAGCTTTCTTT,CASSERGNTEAFF
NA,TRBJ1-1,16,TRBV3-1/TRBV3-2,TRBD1,TGTGCCAGCAGCCAAGAGCACTCTAGACAGGGATCTGAAGCTTTCTTT,CASSQEHSRQGSEAFF
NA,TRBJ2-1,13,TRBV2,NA,TGTGCCTCGTGTAAGGGGGAGTCGCATGAGCAGTTCTTC,CASCKGESHEQFF
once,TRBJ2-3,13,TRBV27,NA,TGTGCCAGCAGGGTTAGCGGCACAGATACGCAGTATTTT,CASRVSGTDTQYF
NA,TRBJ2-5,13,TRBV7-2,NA,TGTGCCAGCAGCGTAGGACGACAGGAGACCCAGTACTTC,CASSVGRQETQYF
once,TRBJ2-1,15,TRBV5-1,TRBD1,TGCGCCAGCAGCGACTTACCGGGACAGGAGAATGAGCAGTTCTTC,CASSDLPGQENEQFF
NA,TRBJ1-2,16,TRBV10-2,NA,TGCGCCAGCAGAGATACCCGGAGGACCCCTAACTATGGCTACACCTTC,CASRDTRRTPNYGYTF
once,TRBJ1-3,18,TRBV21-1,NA,TGTGCCAGCAGCAAAAAGGGGCAGGGGGAATGTGTGAGAAACACCATATATTTT,CASSKKGQGECVRNTIYF
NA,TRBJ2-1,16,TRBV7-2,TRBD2,TGTGCCAGCAGCTTATCTCCCGGGACTAGCTACAATGAGCAGTTCTTC,CASSLSPGTSYNEQFF
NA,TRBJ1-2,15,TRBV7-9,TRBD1,TGTGCCAGCAGCTTTGGGACAGGGGAATATTATGGCTACACCTTC,CASSFGTGEYYGYTF
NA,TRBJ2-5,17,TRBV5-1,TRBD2,TGCGCCAGCAGCTTACGTAGCGGGAGAACCTTCCAAGAGACCCAGTACTTC,CASSLRSGRTFQETQYF
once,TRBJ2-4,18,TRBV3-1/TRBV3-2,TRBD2,TGTGCCAGCAGTCAAGAACCTAGCGGGAGGCGAGTCAAAAACATTCAGTACTTC,CASSQEPSGRRVKNIQYF
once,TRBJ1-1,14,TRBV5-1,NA,TGCGCCAGCAGCTTGGCCGGGGGGACACCTGAAGCTTTCTTT,CASSLAGGTPEAFF
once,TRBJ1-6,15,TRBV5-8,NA,TGTGCCAGCAGCTTCCTCGGGATCTATAATTCACCCCTCCACTTT,CASSFLGIYNSPLHF
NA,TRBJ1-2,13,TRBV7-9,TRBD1,TGTGCCAGCAGCCCAAAGGGGGCGGACGGCTACACCTTC,CASSPKGADGYTF
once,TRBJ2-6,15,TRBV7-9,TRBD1,TGTGCCAGCAGCATTGGGACAGCAGGGGCCAACGTCCTGACTTTC,CASSIGTAGANVLTF
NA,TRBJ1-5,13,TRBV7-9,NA,TGTGCCAGCAGCCTTACTCCCGATCAGCCCCAGCATTTT,CASSLTPDQPQHF
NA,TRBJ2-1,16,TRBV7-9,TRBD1,TGTGCCAGCAGTGGAACAGGGGCACCCTCCTACAATGAGCAGTTCTTC,CASSGTGAPSYNEQFF
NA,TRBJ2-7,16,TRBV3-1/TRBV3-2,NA,TGTGCCAGCAGCCCTCGATTCGTCCGGGGGTCCTACGAGCAGTACTTC,CASSPRFVRGSYEQYF
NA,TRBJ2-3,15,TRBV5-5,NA,TGTGCCAGCAGCTTGGGTTTGCGGTCCACAGATACGCAGTATTTT,CASSLGLRSTDTQYF
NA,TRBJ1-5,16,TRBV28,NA,TGTGCCAGCAGTCTCCCGCTTTGGCGGGGACCCCAGCCCCAGCATTTT,CASSLPLWRGPQPQHF
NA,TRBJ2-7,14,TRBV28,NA,TGTGCCAGCAGTTCCCCGCCAGGAGGGCGCGAGCAGTACTTC,CASSSPPGGREQYF
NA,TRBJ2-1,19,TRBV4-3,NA,TGCGCCAGCAGCCAAGATGTGGGCCAACAGGCCCCGTTTTACAATGAGCAGTTCTTC,CASSQDVGQQAPFYNEQFF
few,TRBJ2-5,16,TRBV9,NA,TGTGCCAGCAGCGTAGAGGGGGGGGCGAAGCAAGAGACCCAGTACTTC,CASSVEGGAKQETQYF
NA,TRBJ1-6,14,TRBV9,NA,TGTGCCAGCAGCGTTGGGAGGGATAGCTCACCCCTCCACTTT,CASSVGRDSSPLHF
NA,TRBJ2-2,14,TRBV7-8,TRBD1,TGTGCCAGCAGGGGGACAGGGGGGACCGGGGAGCTGTTTTTT,CASRGTGGTGELFF
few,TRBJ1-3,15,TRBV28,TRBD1,TGTGCCAGCAGTCGTACAGGGGCGCGGGGAAACACCATATATTTT,CASSRTGARGNTIYF
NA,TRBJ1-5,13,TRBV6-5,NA,TGTGCCAGCAGTTCAGGGCGAGATCAGCCCCAGCATTTT,CASSSGRDQPQHF
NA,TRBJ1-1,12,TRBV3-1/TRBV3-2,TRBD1,TGTGCCAGCAGCCAGACAGGGGCGGAAGCTTTCTTT,CASSQTGAEAFF
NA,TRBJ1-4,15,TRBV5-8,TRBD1,TGTGCCAGCAGCCACCGGGACAGGGTGTATGAAAAACTGTTTTTT,CASSHRDRVYEKLFF
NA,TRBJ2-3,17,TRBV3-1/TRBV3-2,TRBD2,TGTGCCAGCAGCCAAGAGGCTAGCGGGAGTAGGACAGATACGCAGTATTTT,CASSQEASGSRTDTQYF
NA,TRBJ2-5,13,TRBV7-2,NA,TGTGCCAGCAGCTTAGTTTTAGGGGGGACCCAGTACTTC,CASSLVLGGTQYF
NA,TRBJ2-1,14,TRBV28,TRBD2,TGTGCCAGCAGTTTCGGACTAGCGGGAGCTGAGCAGTTCTTC,CASSFGLAGAEQFF